This T cell receptor (beta chain) was recovered during a study of shared clonotypes between healthy human individuals. A word on this clone: The antigen is not known.

The CDR3 runs to 17 residues. Germline trimming cut 5 bases from V and 4 bases from J; bases unmatched to any gene: 11. Per the germline V gene, CDR1 is SGHNT and CDR2 is YYREEE (reference sequence). Regarding the study as a whole: Among several donors, roughly 5.4% of naive CD4 clonotypes were found in common.

Assay: immunoSEQ multiplex PCR; the TCRdb copy retains only in-frame clones and omits some. The data show about 2.3 million clones, 80% to 95% seen once. Sequencing was done on a sample of naive CD4+ T cells from PBMCs. Subset given: CD45RA+ positively selected. This chain uses TRBV5-4 with TRBJ2-1, with TRBD2 matching 11 bases. This receptor was obtained from a man aged 18 to 30 in good health. Some clones in this sample may be carry-over from other donors' samples. The CDR3 region is CASSRTPGLAAYNEQFF. As DNA, the CDR3 is TGTGCCAGCAGTCGTACTCCGGGACTAGCGGCTTACAATGAGCAGTTCTTC. Full variable domain (outside the CDR3, taken from reference TRBV5-4 and TRBJ2-1): ETGVTQSPTHLIKTRGQQVTLRCSSQSGHNTVSWYQQALGQGPQFIFQYYREEENGRGNFPPRFSGLQFPNYSSELNVNALELDDSALYLCASSRTPGLAAYNEQFFGPGTRLTVL.